The 7 T cell receptor beta chains below all came from one sample that was sequenced in a study of cytomegalovirus exposure and HLA in healthy donors. The PCR contained 60 Vbeta and 13 Jbeta primers. Measured with immunoSEQ multiplex PCR; TCRdb has only the in-frame clones, and not every one. The table has over 150,000 clones, roughly 70% seen once; the top ten hold about 2.7%. The source material was PBMCs. The receptors were gathered from a male donor in good health and CMV-seronegative.

The chain has TRBV21-1 and TRBJ2-3; the table's D call, TRBD2, has no DNA check behind it. TRBV21-1 is described as a pseudogene. This CDR3 spans 19 amino acids. As DNA, the CDR3 is TGTGCCAGCAGCCCAGAAGGGAATACTAGCGGGGGGGCAACAGATACGCAGTATTTT. This sequence encodes CASSPEGNTSGGATDTQYF.

The chain carries TRBV14 and TRBJ2-4; the match to TRBD2 covers 10 bases. The V gene end was trimmed by 0 bases and the J gene end by 5 bases; junction bases not matched to a gene: 4. This CDR3 spans 16 amino acids. Per germline, CDR1 SGHDN and CDR2 FVKESK. In nucleotides, the CDR3 is TGTGCCAGCAGCCAAGAATGGCTAGCGGGAGAAAACATTCAGTACTTC. This translates into CASSQEWLAGENIQYF.

The chain has TRBV4-1 and TRBJ2-5, with TRBD1 as a possible D gene (5 bases). The DNA end favors TRBJ2-7, so the J call may be wrong. The CDR3 is 14 residues long. Germline V CDR1 and CDR2: MGHRA, YSYEKL. The CDR3 is CASSQGAGSYEQYF. Here the CDR3 DNA reads TGCGCCAGCAGCCAAGGGGCAGGGTCCTACGAGCAGTACTTC.

This clone showed up just once. The chain links TRBV19 to TRBJ2-1, with TRBD2 identical over 7 bases. The CDR3 length is 16 residues. The germline CDR1 and CDR2 sequences are LNHDA and SQIVND (reference sequence). Trimming cost V 3 bases and J 2 bases; bases outside gene matches: 7. The CDR3, as DNA: TGTGCCAGTAGTATCGGGCGGGAGAAAACCTACAATGAGCAGTTCTTC. This gives the protein CASSIGREKTYNEQFF.

Only a few counts were recorded for this clone. The CDR3 loop is CASSLGASGSYEQYF. In nucleotides, the CDR3 is TGTGCCAGCAGCTTGGGGGCTAGCGGTTCCTACGAGCAGTACTTC. The rearrangement uses TRBV5-4 and TRBJ2-7; 7 nucleotides match TRBD2. Per the germline V gene, CDR1 is SGHNT and CDR2 is YYREEE (reference sequence). J was trimmed by 1 base and V by 0 bases; bases with no gene match: 4. The CDR3 has 15 residues.

The chain uses TRBV30 and TRBJ2-7; D is unclear. CDR1 and CDR2 (germline): GTSNPN, SVGIG (reference sequence). The CDR3 is 11 residues long. V lost 7 bases, J lost 3 bases, and 10 bases lay in between. CDR3 residues: CAYATGYEQYF. CDR3 DNA sequence: TGTGCCTACGCGACTGGCTACGAGCAGTACTTC.

The rearrangement uses TRBV10-3 and TRBJ2-1, with 11 bases matching TRBD2. V shed 6 bases and J 7 bases; nucleotides not matched to a gene: 8. Germline-derived CDR1 and CDR2 are ENHRY and SYGVKD. The CDR3 runs 15 residues. CDR3 loop: CAISTSGSLINEQFF. CDR3 sequence (DNA): TGTGCCATCAGCACTAGCGGGAGTTTGATAAATGAGCAGTTCTTC.